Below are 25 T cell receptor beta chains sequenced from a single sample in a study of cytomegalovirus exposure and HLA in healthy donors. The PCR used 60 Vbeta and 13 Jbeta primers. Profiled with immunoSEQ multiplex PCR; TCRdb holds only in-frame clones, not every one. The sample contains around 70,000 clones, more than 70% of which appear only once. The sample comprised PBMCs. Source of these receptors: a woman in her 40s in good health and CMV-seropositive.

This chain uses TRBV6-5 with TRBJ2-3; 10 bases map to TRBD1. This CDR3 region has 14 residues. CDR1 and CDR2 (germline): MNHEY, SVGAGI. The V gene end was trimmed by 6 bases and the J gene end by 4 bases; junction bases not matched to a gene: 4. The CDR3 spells CASRRQGAADTQYF. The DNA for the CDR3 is TGTGCCAGCAGACGACAGGGGGCGGCAGATACGCAGTATTTT.

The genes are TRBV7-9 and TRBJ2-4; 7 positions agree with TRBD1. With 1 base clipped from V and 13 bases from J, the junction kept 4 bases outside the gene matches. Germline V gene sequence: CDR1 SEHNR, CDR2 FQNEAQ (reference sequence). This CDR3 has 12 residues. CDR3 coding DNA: TGTGCCAGCAGCTTAGTCCGGGGACAGCAGTACTTC. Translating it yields CASSLVRGQQYF.

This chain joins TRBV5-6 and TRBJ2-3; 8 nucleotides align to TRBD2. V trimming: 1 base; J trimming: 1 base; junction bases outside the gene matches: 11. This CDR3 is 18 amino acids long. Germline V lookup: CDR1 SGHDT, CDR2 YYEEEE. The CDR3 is CASSLKSNGGVGTDTQYF. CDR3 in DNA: TGTGCCAGCAGCTTGAAGTCGAACGGGGGGGTCGGCACAGATACGCAGTATTTT. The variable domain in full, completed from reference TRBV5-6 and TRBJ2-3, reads DAGVTQSPTHLIKTRGQQVTLRCSPKSGHDTVSWYQQALGQGPQFIFQYYEEEERQRGNFPDRFSGHQFPNYSSELNVNALLLGDSALYLCASSLKSNGGVGTDTQYFGPGTRLTVL.

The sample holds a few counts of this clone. In DNA, the CDR3 is TGCGCCAGCAGCTCTGGAAGGGGGAGCAACAATGAGCAGTTCTTC. It is translated as CASSSGRGSNNEQFF. V is TRBV5-1 and J is TRBJ2-1; D may be TRBD1 (6 bases). V lost 3 bases to trimming and J lost 5 bases, with 15 bases between them. In germline, CDR1 is SGHRS, CDR2 YFSETQ. The CDR3 loop spans 15 amino acids.

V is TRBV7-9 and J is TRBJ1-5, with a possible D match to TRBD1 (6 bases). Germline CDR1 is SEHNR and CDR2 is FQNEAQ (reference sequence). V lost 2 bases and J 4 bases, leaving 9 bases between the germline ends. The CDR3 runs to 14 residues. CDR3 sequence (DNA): TGTGCCAGCAGCTTAACGACAGGAAATCAGCCCCAGCATTTT. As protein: CASSLTTGNQPQHF.

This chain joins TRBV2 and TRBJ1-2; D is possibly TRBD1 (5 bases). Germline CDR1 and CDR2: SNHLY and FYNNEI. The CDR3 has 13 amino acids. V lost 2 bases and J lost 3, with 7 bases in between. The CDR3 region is CASSESRDYGYTF. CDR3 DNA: TGTGCCAGCAGTGAATCCAGGGACTATGGCTACACCTTC.

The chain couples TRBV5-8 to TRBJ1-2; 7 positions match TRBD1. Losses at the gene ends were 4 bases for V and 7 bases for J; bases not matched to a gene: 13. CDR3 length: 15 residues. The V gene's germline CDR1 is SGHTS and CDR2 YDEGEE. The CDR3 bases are TGTGCCAGCAGCCTCAGACAGGGAAACAACGGTGGCTACACCTTC. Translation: CASSLRQGNNGGYTF.

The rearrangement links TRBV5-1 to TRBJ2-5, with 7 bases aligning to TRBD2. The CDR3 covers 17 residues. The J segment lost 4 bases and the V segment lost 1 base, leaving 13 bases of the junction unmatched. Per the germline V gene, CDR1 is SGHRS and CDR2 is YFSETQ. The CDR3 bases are TGCGCCAGCAGCTTGTCAGGCCGGGGAGGGCAGGGAGAGACCCAGTACTTC. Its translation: CASSLSGRGGQGETQYF.

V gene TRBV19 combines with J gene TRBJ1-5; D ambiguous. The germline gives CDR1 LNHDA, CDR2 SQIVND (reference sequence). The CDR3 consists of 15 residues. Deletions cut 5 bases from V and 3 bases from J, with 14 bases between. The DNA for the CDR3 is TGTGCCAGTAGTCGTGCGGTAGACTACAATCAGCCCCAGCATTTT. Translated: CASSRAVDYNQPQHF. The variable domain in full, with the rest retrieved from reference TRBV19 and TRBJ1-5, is DGGITQSPKYLFRKEGQNVTLSCEQNLNHDAMYWYRQDPGQGLRLIYYSQIVNDFQKGDIAEGYSVSREKKESFPLTVTSAQKNPTAFYLCASSRAVDYNQPQHFGDGTRLSIL.

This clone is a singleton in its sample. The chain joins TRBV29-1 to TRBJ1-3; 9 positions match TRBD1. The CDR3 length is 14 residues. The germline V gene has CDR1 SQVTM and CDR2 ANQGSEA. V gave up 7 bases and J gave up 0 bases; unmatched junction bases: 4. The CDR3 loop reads CSGATGGSGNTIYF. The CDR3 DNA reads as TGCAGCGGTGCGACAGGGGGCTCTGGAAACACCATATATTTT. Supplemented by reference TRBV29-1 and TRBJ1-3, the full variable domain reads SAVISQKPSRDICQRGTSLTIQCQVDSQVTMMFWYRQQPGQSLTLIATANQGSEATYESGFVIDKFPISRPNLTFSTLTVSNMSPEDSSIYLCSGATGGSGNTIYFGEGSWLTVV.

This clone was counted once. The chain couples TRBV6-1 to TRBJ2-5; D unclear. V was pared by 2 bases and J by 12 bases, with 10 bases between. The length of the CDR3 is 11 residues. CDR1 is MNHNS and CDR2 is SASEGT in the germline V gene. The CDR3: CASSELGSKYF. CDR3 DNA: TGTGCCAGCAGTGAACTGGGCTCCAAGTACTTC.

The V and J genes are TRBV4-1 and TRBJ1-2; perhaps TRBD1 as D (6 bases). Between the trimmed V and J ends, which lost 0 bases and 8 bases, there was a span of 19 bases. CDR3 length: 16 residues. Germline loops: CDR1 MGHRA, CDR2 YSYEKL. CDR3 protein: CASSQDQAGVSAGYTF. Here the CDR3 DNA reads TGCGCCAGCAGCCAAGATCAGGCAGGGGTATCTGCCGGCTACACCTTC.

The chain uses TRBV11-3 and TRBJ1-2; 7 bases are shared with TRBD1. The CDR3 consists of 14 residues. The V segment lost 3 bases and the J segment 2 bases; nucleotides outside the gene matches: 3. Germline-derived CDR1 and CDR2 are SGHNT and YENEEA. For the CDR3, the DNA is TGTGCCAGCAGCTTCGACAGGGAGAACTATGGCTACACCTTC. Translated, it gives CASSFDRENYGYTF.

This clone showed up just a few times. The CDR3 protein is CASSPPGDLEAFF. The CDR3 nucleotides read TGTGCCAGTAGTCCTCCGGGAGACCTGGAAGCTTTCTTT. The V gene is TRBV19, the J gene TRBJ1-1; D uncertain. Germline lookup yields CDR1 LNHDA and CDR2 SQIVND (reference sequence). V lost 5 bases and J lost 8, with 15 bases in between. The length of the CDR3 is 13 residues.

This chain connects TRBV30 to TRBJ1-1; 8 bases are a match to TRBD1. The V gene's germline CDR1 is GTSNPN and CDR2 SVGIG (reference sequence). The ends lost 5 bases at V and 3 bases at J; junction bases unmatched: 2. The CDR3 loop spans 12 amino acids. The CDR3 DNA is TGTGCCTGGGGACAGGGAGACACTGAAGCTTTCTTT. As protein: CAWGQGDTEAFF. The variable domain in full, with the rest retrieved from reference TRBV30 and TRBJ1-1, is SQTIHQWPATLVQPVGSPLSLECTVEGTSNPNLYWYRQAAGRGLQLLFYSVGIGQISSEVPQNLSASRPQDRQFILSSKKLLLSDSGFYLCAWGQGDTEAFFGQGTRLTVV.

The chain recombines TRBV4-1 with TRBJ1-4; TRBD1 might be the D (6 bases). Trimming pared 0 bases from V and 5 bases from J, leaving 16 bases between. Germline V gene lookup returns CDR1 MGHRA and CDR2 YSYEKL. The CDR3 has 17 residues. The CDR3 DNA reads TGCGCCAGCAGCCAAGATCAGAGGGGGGGTAGGAATGAAAAACTGTTTTTT. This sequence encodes CASSQDQRGGRNEKLFF.

CDR3 nucleotide sequence: TGTGCCAGCAGCCGGGGTACCCTTTTTGCTAATGAAAAACTGTTTTTT. This translates into CASSRGTLFANEKLFF. The V gene is TRBV7-2, the J gene TRBJ1-4; no firm D call. Germline CDR1 and CDR2: SGHTA and FQGNSA. The ends were cut back, 5 bases at V and 3 bases at J, with 16 bases in the middle. The CDR3 runs to 16 residues.

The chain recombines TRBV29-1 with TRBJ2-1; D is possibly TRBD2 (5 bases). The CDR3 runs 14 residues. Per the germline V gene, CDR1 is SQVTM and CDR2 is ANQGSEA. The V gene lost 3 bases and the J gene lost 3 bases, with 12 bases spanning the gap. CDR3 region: CSVDPGKRYNEQFF. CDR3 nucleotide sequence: TGCAGCGTTGACCCGGGAAAACGCTACAATGAGCAGTTCTTC.

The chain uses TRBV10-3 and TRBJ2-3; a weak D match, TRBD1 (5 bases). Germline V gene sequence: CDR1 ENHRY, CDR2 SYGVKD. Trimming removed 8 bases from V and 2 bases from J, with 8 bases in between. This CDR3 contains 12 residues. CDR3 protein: CAIGATTDTQYF. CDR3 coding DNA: TGTGCCATCGGGGCCACCACAGATACGCAGTATTTT.

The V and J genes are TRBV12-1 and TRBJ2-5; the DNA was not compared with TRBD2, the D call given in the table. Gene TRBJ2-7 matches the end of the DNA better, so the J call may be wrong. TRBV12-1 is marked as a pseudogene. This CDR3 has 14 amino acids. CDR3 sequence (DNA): TGTGCCAGCAGCTTTGGCGGGGCCCCCTACGAGCAGTACTTC. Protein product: CASSFGGAPYEQYF.

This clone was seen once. CDR3 sequence: CASRARETYNSPLHF. CDR3 coding DNA: TGTGCCAGCAGAGCCAGGGAAACCTATAATTCACCCCTCCACTTT. The chain links TRBV6-5 to TRBJ1-6, with D possibly TRBD1 on 5 matching bases. In germline, CDR1 is MNHEY, CDR2 SVGAGI. V dropped 6 bases and J dropped 2 bases, with 11 bases sitting between them. This CDR3 spans 15 amino acids.

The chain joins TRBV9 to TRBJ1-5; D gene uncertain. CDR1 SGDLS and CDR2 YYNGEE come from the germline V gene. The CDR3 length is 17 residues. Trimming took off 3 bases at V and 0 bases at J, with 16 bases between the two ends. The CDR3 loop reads CASSGPGNPDSNQPQHF. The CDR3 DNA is TGTGCCAGCAGCGGCCCCGGGAACCCGGATAGCAATCAGCCCCAGCATTTT.

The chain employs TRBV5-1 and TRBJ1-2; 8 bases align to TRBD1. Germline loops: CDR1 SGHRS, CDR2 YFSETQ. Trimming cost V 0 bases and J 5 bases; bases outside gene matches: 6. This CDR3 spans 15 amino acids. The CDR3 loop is CASSLDGQGGYGYTF. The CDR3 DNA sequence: TGCGCCAGCAGCTTGGATGGACAGGGAGGTTATGGCTACACCTTC.

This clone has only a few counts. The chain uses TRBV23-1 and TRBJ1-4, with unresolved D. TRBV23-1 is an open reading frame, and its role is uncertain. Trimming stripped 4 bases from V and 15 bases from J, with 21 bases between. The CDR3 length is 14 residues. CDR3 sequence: CASSPGQAGSRVFF. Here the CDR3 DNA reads TGCGCCAGCAGTCCTGGGCAGGCCGGTTCGAGGGTGTTTTTT.

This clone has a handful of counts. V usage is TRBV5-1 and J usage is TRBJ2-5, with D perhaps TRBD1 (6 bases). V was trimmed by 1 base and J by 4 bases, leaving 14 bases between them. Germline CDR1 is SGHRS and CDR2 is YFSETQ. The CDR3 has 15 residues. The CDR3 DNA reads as TGCGCCAGCAGCTTGCAGGGGCTAAAGGGAGAGACCCAGTACTTC. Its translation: CASSLQGLKGETQYF.